Here is one TCR beta chain with its context. The CDR3 length is 15 residues. V lost 1 base and J 3 bases, leaving 13 bases between the germline ends. The germline V gene has CDR1 GTSNPN and CDR2 SVGIG (reference sequence). The data were produced by immunoSEQ multiplex PCR, yet TCRdb's version contains in-frame clones alone and is incomplete. The sample holds 3,500 to 5,000 clones, around 16% seen once. These data are taken from a study of tumour-infiltrating T cells in Burkitt lymphoma. This TCR was sampled from a human donor with diffuse large B-cell lymphoma. Some clones in this sample may be carry-over from other donors' samples. The specimen was tumor tissue. The V call is TRBV30, the J call TRBJ1-5, with D tentatively TRBD1 (5 bases). Here the CDR3 reads CAWSGTRGSNQPQHF. In DNA form, the CDR3 reads TGTGCCTGGAGTGGGACAAGGGGATCCAATCAGCCCCAGCATTTT. The entire variable domain, with the rest obtained from reference TRBV30 and TRBJ1-5, is as follows: SQTIHQWPATLVQPVGSPLSLECTVEGTSNPNLYWYRQAAGRGLQLLFYSVGIGQISSEVPQNLSASRPQDRQFILSSKKLLLSDSGFYLCAWSGTRGSNQPQHFGDGTRLSIL.